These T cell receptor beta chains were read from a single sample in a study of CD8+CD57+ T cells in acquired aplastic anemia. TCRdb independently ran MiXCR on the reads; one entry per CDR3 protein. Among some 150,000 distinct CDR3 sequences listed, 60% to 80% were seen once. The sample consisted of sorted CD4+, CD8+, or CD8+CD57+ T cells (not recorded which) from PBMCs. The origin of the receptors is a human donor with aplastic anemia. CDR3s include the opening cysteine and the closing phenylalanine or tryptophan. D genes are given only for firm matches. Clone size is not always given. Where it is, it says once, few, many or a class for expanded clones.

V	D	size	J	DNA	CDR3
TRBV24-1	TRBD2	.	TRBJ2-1	TGTGCCACCAGTGATCCGCTAGCGGGGGGGCCTGGTGAGCAGTTCTTC	CATSDPLAGGPGEQFF
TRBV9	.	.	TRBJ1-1	TGTGCCAGCAGCGGCGGGACATCCCCATCAGGGGCTTTCTTT	CASSGGTSPSGAFF
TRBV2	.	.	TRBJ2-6	TGTGACAGCAGACCCGACAGGTACTCTGGGGCCAACGTCCTGACTTTC	CDSRPDRYSGANVLTF
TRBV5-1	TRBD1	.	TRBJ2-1	TGCGCCAGCAGCTTGGGCTCAGGGGGCAATGAGCAGTTCTTC	CASSLGSGGNEQFF
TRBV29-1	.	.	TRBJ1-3	TGCAGCGTTCGGTTCTCTGGAAACACCATATATTTT	CSVRFSGNTIYF
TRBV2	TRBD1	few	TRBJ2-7	TGTGCCAGCAGAGGAGTGGGACAGGGGCCGTCCGAGCAGTACTTC	CASRGVGQGPSEQYF
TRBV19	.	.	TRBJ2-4	TGTGCCAGTAGCGCGTACAGGGACAACAAAAACATTCAGTACTTC	CASSAYRDNKNIQYF
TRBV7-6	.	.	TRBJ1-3	TGTGCCAGCAGCTTAGTAGGCGGCGGAAACACCATATATTTT	CASSLVGGGNTIYF
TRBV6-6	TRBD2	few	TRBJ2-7	TGTGCCAGCAGTGTACCCAAACTAGCGGGAGGCCGTTACGAGCAGTACTTC	CASSVPKLAGGRYEQYF
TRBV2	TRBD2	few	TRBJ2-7	TGTGCCAGCAGTGAAACGGGCACTAGCGGGCTTACCTACGAGCAGTACTTC	CASSETGTSGLTYEQYF
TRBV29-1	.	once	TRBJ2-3	TGCAGCGTACTTTTAGGGCAGGCTAGATTGGCAGATACGCAGTATTTT	CSVLLGQARLADTQYF
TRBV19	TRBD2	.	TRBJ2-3	TGTGCCAGTATGCGAGCGGGGGGGCCGGGCACAGATACGCAGTATTTT	CASMRAGGPGTDTQYF
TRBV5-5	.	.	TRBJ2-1	TGTGCCGGCCCCCGGGAGCAGTTCTTC	CAGPREQFF
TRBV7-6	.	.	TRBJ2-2	TGTGCCAGCAGCTTAGCGGGCAGGGCGGGCACCGGGGAGCTGTTTTTT	CASSLAGRAGTGELFF
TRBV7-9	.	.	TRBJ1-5	TGTGCCAGCAGCTTTGGGTCGGGCAGTTTCAATCAGCCCCAGCATTTT	CASSFGSGSFNQPQHF
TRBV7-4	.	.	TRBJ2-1	TGTGCCAGCAGCGCGGAAATGAACAATGAGCAGTTCTTC	CASSAEMNNEQFF
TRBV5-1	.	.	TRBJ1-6	TGCGCCAGCAGCTTAGGGGTCAGCCTCAATTCACCCCTCCACTTT	CASSLGVSLNSPLHF
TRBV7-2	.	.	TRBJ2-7	TGTGCCAGCAGCCCAACTAGGGCTAACACAGGGGAGCAGTACTTC	CASSPTRANTGEQYF
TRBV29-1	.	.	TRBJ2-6	TGCAGCGTGTGGGAATCCTCTGGGGCCAACGTCCTGACTTTC	CSVWESSGANVLTF
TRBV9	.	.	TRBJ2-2	TGTGCCAGCCGCCAGGTGAACACCGGGGAGCTGTTTTTT	CASRQVNTGELFF
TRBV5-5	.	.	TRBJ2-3	TGTGCCAGCAGCTTAGTCGGGACAAGCACAGATACGCAGTATTTT	CASSLVGTSTDTQYF
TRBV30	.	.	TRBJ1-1	TGTGCCTGGAACCTTGCAGTGAACACTGAAGCTTTCTTT	CAWNLAVNTEAFF
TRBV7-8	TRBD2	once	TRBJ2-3	TGTGCCAGCAGCCACTGGGGGGGACGGGCAGATACGCAGTATTTT	CASSHWGGRADTQYF
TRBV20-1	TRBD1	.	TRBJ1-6	TGCAGTGCCGGGACAGGGGGAGGTTGGAACAATTCACCCCTCCACTTT	CSAGTGGGWNNSPLHF
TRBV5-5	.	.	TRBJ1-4	TGTGCCAGCAGCTTGTGGGGGGCTCGAGAAAAACTGTTTTTT	CASSLWGAREKLFF
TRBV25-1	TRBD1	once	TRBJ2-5	TGTGCCAGCAGTCTACAGGACAGGGGCCAAGAGACCCAGTACTTC	CASSLQDRGQETQYF
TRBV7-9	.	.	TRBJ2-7	TGTGCCAGCAGCCAAGGGGCGGGAAGAGGGCTCGAGCAGTACTTC	CASSQGAGRGLEQYF
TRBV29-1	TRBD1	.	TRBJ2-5	TGCAGCGTTGGGGGACAGGGGGGAGAGACCCAGTACTTC	CSVGGQGGETQYF